These 12 T cell receptor beta chains originate from one sample sequenced in a study of shared clonotypes between healthy human individuals. The protocol was immunoSEQ multiplex PCR, while the TCRdb copy is restricted to in-frame clones and leaves out a portion. The sample includes some 630,000 clones, about three quarters of them seen just once. Sequencing input: memory CD4+ T cells sorted from blood. As for subset: CD45RA-negative fraction. All receptors derive from a woman in her 30s in good health.

V and J are TRBV13 and TRBJ1-1; 9 positions agree with TRBD1. The CDR3 has 17 residues. In germline, CDR1 is PRHDT, CDR2 FYEKMQ (reference sequence). V lost 5 bases to trimming and J lost 0 bases; unmatched junction nucleotides: 10. CDR3 DNA: TGTGCCAGCAGCCGCAGAAGCGGACAGGGGTTGAACACTGAAGCTTTCTTT. This gives the protein CASSRRSGQGLNTEAFF.

This clone was seen a few times. CDR3 DNA: TGCGCCAGCACAAGGACAGGGGGGAACACTGAAGCTTTCTTT. It yields the protein CASTRTGGNTEAFF. The chain links TRBV10-2 to TRBJ1-1; 10 bases line up with TRBD1. Trimming cost V 7 bases and J 1 base; bases outside gene matches: 3. In germline, CDR1 is WSHSY, CDR2 SAAADI. CDR3 size: 14 residues.

This clone has ten or more counts. The chain recombines TRBV4-1 with TRBJ1-1; 7 bases are shared with TRBD1. Germline V gives CDR1 MGHRA, CDR2 YSYEKL. V lost 1 base to trimming and J lost 3 bases; unmatched junction nucleotides: 5. The CDR3 has 15 amino acids. CDR3 DNA sequence: TGCGCCAGCAGCCAAGCGGGACAGCCTCACACTGAAGCTTTCTTT. Translated: CASSQAGQPHTEAFF.

This clone was detected many times. This sequence joins TRBV2 and TRBJ1-4; no firm D call. The ends were cut back, 6 bases at V and 12 bases at J, with 11 bases in the middle. CDR1 is SNHLY and CDR2 is FYNNEI in the germline V gene. There are 11 residues in the CDR3. CDR3: CASSRHQQLFF. CDR3 coding DNA: TGTGCCAGCAGCCGACATCAGCAACTGTTTTTT. Using reference TRBV2 and TRBJ1-4 for the parts outside the CDR3, the full variable domain is EPEVTQTPSHQVTQMGQEVILRCVPISNHLYFYWYRQILGQKVEFLVSFYNNEISEKSEIFDDQFSVERPDGSNFTLKIRSTKLEDSAMYFCASSRHQQLFFGSGTQLSVL.

The chain carries TRBV7-2 and TRBJ2-1, with D maybe TRBD2 (6 bases). CDR1 and CDR2 from the germline V gene are SGHTA and FQGNSA. The CDR3 sequence is 16 residues long. V lost 4 bases, J lost 7 bases, and 20 bases lay in between. Here the CDR3 reads CASSSPLTRSGNEQFF. The CDR3 nucleotides read TGTGCCAGCAGCTCTCCTTTGACTAGATCGGGGAATGAGCAGTTCTTC.

V is TRBV5-1 and J is TRBJ2-7, with 11 bases aligning to TRBD2. Germline V CDR1 and CDR2: SGHRS, YFSETQ. V was pared by 0 bases and J by 3 bases, with 2 bases of the junction left unmatched. This CDR3 is 15 amino acids long. The CDR3 loop reads CASSLAGTSGYEQYF. The DNA of the CDR3 is TGCGCCAGCAGCTTGGCCGGGACTAGCGGCTACGAGCAGTACTTC.

V is TRBV19 and J is TRBJ2-2; 7 bases are shared with TRBD2. CDR3 length: 15 amino acids. Germline V gene sequence: CDR1 LNHDA, CDR2 SQIVND (reference sequence). After removal of 7 bases from V and 2 bases from J, the junction contained 7 bases not matched to a gene. CDR3 protein: CASNWASGNTGELFF. The CDR3, as DNA: TGTGCCAGTAATTGGGCTAGCGGAAACACCGGGGAGCTGTTTTTT.

The V call is TRBV27, the J call TRBJ2-5, with D perhaps matching TRBD1 (7 bases). V gave up 6 bases and J gave up 3 bases, with 20 bases separating them. This CDR3 comprises 16 residues. Germline V gene lookup returns CDR1 MNHEY and CDR2 SMNVEV (reference sequence). CDR3 region: CASRQTIRGVKETQYF. CDR3 bases: TGTGCCAGCAGACAGACCATCAGGGGGGTAAAAGAGACCCAGTACTTC.

This clone was detected a few times. The V call is TRBV11-2, the J call TRBJ1-2, with D hard to call. The V end lost 1 base, the J end lost 0 bases, and 3 bases lay between the germline ends. Germline lookup yields CDR1 SGHAT and CDR2 FQNNGV. The CDR3 is made up of 13 amino acids. CDR3 DNA: TGTGCCAGCAGCTTAGCTCCTAACTATGGCTACACCTTC. It is translated as CASSLAPNYGYTF. The variable domain in full, with the rest retrieved from reference TRBV11-2 and TRBJ1-2, is EAGVAQSPRYKIIEKRQSVAFWCNPISGHATLYWYQQILGQGPKLLIQFQNNGVVDDSQLPKDRFSAERLKGVDSTLKIQPAKLEDSAVYLCASSLAPNYGYTFGSGTRLTVV.

The V and J genes are TRBV5-1 and TRBJ2-1; D gene uncertain. V dropped 2 bases and J dropped 3 bases, with 6 bases sitting between them. Germline CDR1 reads SGHRS; CDR2 reads YFSETQ. This CDR3 region has 13 residues. DNA of the CDR3: TGCGCCAGCAGCTTAGGGATCTACAATGAGCAGTTCTTC. Translating gives CASSLGIYNEQFF.

The V and J genes are TRBV19 and TRBJ2-1; perhaps D is TRBD1 or TRBD2 (5 bases each). Trimming stripped 2 bases from V and 6 bases from J, with 8 bases between. This CDR3 region has 13 residues. Germline values: CDR1 LNHDA, CDR2 SQIVND (reference sequence). This CDR3 reads CASSIPGTNEQFF. The CDR3, as DNA: TGTGCCAGTAGTATACCAGGGACCAATGAGCAGTTCTTC.

Here the CDR3 DNA reads TGTGCCAGCAGCCACGGACAGGTACACCGCACAGATACGCAGTATTTT. Amino acids: CASSHGQVHRTDTQYF. The rearrangement uses TRBV7-8 and TRBJ2-3, with 7 bases that match TRBD1. The trim removed 5 bases at V and 1 base at J, leaving 9 bases unmatched. The length of the CDR3 is 16 residues. CDR1 is SGHVS and CDR2 is FQNEAQ in the germline V gene.